Presented here are 4 T cell receptor beta chains from one specimen sequenced in a study of early stage breast cancer tumors. Generated by immunoSEQ multiplex PCR, the TCRdb table keeps only in-frame clones and is missing some. Of around 71,000 clones in the sample, 65% to 85% are singletons; the top ten hold approximately 3.7%. Sequencing used blood. Receptors were obtained from a person aged 55 to 75 with breast cancer.

For the CDR3, the DNA is TGTGCCAGCAGCCCTCGACAGGGCGACGAGCAGTACTTC. This sequence encodes CASSPRQGDEQYF. The chain joins TRBV7-2 to TRBJ2-7, with 7 bases identical to TRBD1. The V gene's germline CDR1 is SGHTA and CDR2 FQGNSA. The CDR3 length is 13 residues. Trimming took 5 bases from V and 5 from J; bases not matched to a gene: 6. Complete variable domain (other parts from reference TRBV7-2 and TRBJ2-7): GAGVSQSPSNKVTEKGKDVELRCDPISGHTALYWYRQSLGQGLEFLIYFQGNSAPDKSGLPSDRFSAERTGGSVSTLTIQRTQQEDSAVYLCASSPRQGDEQYFGPGTRLTVT.

This clone was seen only once. The chain employs TRBV7-3 and TRBJ2-7, with D perhaps given as TRBD1 or TRBD2 (5 bases each). This CDR3 region has 15 residues. V lost 4 bases, J lost 6 bases, and 19 bases lay in between. CDR1 is SGHTA and CDR2 is FQGTGA in the germline V gene. The CDR3 region has the DNA TGTGCCAGCAGCTCTTCCGGGACCGAAGGATCCGAGCAGTACTTC. Amino acids: CASSSSGTEGSEQYF.

The chain recombines TRBV5-6 with TRBJ2-3, with D perhaps matching TRBD2 (7 bases). The germline V gene encodes CDR1 SGHDT and CDR2 YYEEEE. Trimming removed 3 bases at V and 7 bases at J, with 15 bases between. The CDR3 runs to 14 residues. CDR3 loop: CASSSRGGVYTQYF. In nucleotides, the CDR3 is TGTGCCAGCAGCTCTAGGGGGGGGGTATATACGCAGTATTTT.

The chain couples TRBV5-6 to TRBJ2-1; 8 nucleotides agree with TRBD1. V lost 4 bases, J lost 2 bases, and 8 bases stayed unmatched. Germline V gene data show CDR1 as SGHDT and CDR2 as YYEEEE. The CDR3 is 16 amino acids. The CDR3 nucleotides are TGTGCCAGCAGCACGCTCCAGGGGGCGACCTACAATGAGCAGTTCTTC. It encodes CASSTLQGATYNEQFF.